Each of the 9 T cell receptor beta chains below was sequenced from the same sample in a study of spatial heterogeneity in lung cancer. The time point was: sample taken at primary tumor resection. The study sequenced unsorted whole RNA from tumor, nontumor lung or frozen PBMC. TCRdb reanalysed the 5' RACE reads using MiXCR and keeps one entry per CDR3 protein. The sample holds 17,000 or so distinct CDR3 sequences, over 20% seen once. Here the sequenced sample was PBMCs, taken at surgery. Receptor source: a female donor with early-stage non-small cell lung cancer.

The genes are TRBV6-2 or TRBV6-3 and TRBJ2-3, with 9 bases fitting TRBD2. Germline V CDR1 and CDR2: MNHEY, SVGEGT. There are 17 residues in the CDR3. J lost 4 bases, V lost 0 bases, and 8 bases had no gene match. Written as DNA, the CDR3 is TGTGCCAGCAGTTACTCTCTTCGCGGGAGGGTTTCAGATACGCAGTATTTT. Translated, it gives CASSYSLRGRVSDTQYF.

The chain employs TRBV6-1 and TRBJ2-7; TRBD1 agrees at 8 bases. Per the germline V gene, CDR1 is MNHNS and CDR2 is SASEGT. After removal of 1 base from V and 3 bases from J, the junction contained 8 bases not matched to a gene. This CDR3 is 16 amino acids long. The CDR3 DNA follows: TGTGCCAGCAGTGAAGGATTGACAGGGGCACTCTACGAGCAGTACTTC. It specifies CASSEGLTGALYEQYF.

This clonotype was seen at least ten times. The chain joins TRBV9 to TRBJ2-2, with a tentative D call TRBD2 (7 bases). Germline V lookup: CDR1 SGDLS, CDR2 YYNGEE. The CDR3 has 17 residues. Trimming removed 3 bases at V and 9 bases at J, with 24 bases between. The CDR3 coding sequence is TGTGCCAGCAGCGGTGGACGGGGGGCCTCTAGTGACCGGGAGCTGTTTTTT. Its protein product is CASSGGRGASSDRELFF.

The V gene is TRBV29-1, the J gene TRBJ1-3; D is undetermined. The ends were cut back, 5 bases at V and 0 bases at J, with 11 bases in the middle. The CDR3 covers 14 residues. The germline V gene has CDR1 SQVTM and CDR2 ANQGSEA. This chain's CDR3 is CSVWVPGSGNTIYF. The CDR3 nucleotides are TGCAGCGTTTGGGTTCCTGGCTCTGGAAACACCATATATTTT.

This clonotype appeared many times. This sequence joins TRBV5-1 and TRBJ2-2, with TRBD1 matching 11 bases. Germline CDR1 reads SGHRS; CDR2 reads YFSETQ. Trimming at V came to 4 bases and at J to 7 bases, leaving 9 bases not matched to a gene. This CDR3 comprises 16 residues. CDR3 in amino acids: CASSPRTGGADGELFF. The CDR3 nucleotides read TGCGCCAGCAGCCCCCGGACAGGGGGCGCGGACGGGGAGCTGTTTTTT.

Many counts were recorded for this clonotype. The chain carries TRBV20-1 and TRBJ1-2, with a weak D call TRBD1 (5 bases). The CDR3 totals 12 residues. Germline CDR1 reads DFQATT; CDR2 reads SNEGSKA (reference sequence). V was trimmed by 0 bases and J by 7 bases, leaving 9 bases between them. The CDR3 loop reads CSARDGTIGYTF. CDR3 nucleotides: TGCAGTGCTAGAGATGGGACTATTGGCTACACCTTC.

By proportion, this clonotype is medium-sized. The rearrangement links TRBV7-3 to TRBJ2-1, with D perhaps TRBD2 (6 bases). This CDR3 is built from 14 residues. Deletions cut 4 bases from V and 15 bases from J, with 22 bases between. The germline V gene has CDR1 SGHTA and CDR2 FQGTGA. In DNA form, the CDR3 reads TGTGCCAGCAGCTCCGACGCAGGCAGCGGGCGGTGGTTCTTC. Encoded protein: CASSSDAGSGRWFF. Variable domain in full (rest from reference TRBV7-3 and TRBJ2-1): GAGVSQTPSNKVTEKGKYVELRCDPISGHTALYWYRQSLGQGPEFLIYFQGTGAADDSGLPNDRFFAVRPEGSVSTLKIQRTERGDSAVYLCASSSDAGSGRWFFGPGTRLTVL.

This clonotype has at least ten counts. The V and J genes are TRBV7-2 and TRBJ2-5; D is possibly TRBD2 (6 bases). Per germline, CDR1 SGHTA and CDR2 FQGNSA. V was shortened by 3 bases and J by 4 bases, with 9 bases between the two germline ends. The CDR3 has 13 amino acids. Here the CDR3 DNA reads TGTGCCAGCAGCTTCGGGAGAACAGAGACCCAGTACTTC. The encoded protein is CASSFGRTETQYF.

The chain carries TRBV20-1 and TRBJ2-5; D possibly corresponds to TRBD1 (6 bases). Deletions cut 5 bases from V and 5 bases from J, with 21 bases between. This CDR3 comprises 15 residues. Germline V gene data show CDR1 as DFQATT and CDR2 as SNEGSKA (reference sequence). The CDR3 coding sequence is TGCAGTGCTCACCGGGTCGTGGGTGGGGGCGAGACCCAGTACTTC. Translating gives CSAHRVVGGGETQYF.